This T cell receptor (beta chain) was captured by sequencing in a study of T cell changes during pregnancy in multiple sclerosis. Data came from immunoSEQ multiplex PCR; TCRdb stores just in-frame clones and leaves some out. The data contain over 70,000 clones, 94% of them singletons. The CDR3 loop spans 17 amino acids. From germline, CDR1 is LGHNA and CDR2 YNFKEQ. V was clipped by 1 base and J by 1 base, with 17 bases between them. The source was peripheral blood, collected in the third trimester of pregnancy. The clonotype was recovered from a female donor with multiple sclerosis, enrolled in a pregnancy study. The chain couples TRBV4-2 to TRBJ2-7, with a weak D call TRBD2 (6 bases). The CDR3 loop is CASSQGLSRGLSYEQYF. The CDR3 coding sequence is TGTGCCAGCAGCCAAGGACTTTCGCGGGGCCTATCCTACGAGCAGTACTTC.